A selection of T cell receptor beta chains follows, all from one sample in a study of blood T cells in healthy people across ages. TCRdb redid the calling of the 5' RACE reads with MiXCR, one entry per CDR3 protein. The sample carries 750,000 or so distinct CDR3 sequences, around 25% recorded once. These sequences were also reported in another study, on T cells of mothers and their children.

The sequencing input was blood. The receptors here all came from a boy aged 10-17 years in good health. Each CDR3 is given with its conserved first and last residue. A D gene is named only where the DNA matches it firmly. Size is stated for part of the rows, as once, few or many counts, or as a class when the clone is expanded.

v_call: TRBV10-3
j_call: TRBJ1-5
clone_size: few
d_call: TRBD1
cdr3_nt: TGTGCCATCAGTACGGGGACAGGGGATAATCAGCCCCAGCATTTT
cdr3_aa: CAISTGTGDNQPQHF

v_call: TRBV25-1
j_call: TRBJ2-7
clone_size: few
d_call: -
cdr3_nt: TGTGCCAGCAGTGATAGGGCAGCCTACGAGCAGTACTTC
cdr3_aa: CASSDRAAYEQYF

v_call: TRBV20-1
j_call: TRBJ1-2
clone_size: -
d_call: -
cdr3_nt: TGCAGTGCCGGGACGTTGGATTATGGCTACACCTTC
cdr3_aa: CSAGTLDYGYTF

v_call: TRBV6-2/TRBV6-3
j_call: TRBJ2-7
clone_size: -
d_call: -
cdr3_nt: TGTGCCAGCAGTTACTCGATTGGGCCAGGGCAGTGCTTC
cdr3_aa: CASSYSIGPGQCF

v_call: TRBV28
j_call: TRBJ2-3
clone_size: few
d_call: TRBD2
cdr3_nt: TGTGCCAGCAGAACCTCACTAGCGGGATTCACAGATACGCAGTATTTT
cdr3_aa: CASRTSLAGFTDTQYF

v_call: TRBV29-1
j_call: TRBJ1-6
clone_size: few
d_call: TRBD1
cdr3_nt: TGCAGCGTTACGACAGGGGTGAATTCACCCCTCCACTTT
cdr3_aa: CSVTTGVNSPLHF

v_call: TRBV6-2/TRBV6-3
j_call: TRBJ1-1
clone_size: few
d_call: -
cdr3_nt: TGTGCCAGCAGTTACTCGGCGGATTTGGAAGCTTTCTTT
cdr3_aa: CASSYSADLEAFF

v_call: TRBV29-1
j_call: TRBJ2-1
clone_size: few
d_call: TRBD2
cdr3_nt: TGCAGCGTTGTACGGCTAGCGGGAGACAATGAGCAGTTCTTC
cdr3_aa: CSVVRLAGDNEQFF

v_call: TRBV27
j_call: TRBJ2-7
clone_size: -
d_call: -
cdr3_nt: TGTGCCAGCAGGGATTTAGTGGGCGGTTTCAACGAGCAGTACTTC
cdr3_aa: CASRDLVGGFNEQYF

v_call: TRBV15
j_call: TRBJ1-2
clone_size: -
d_call: -
cdr3_nt: TGTGCCACCGGAACACAGGAGGCCTATGGCTACACCTTC
cdr3_aa: CATGTQEAYGYTF

v_call: TRBV5-1
j_call: TRBJ2-1
clone_size: few
d_call: TRBD2
cdr3_nt: TGCGCCAGCAGCTCAGGACTAGCGGGAGGCGTTTTTGAGCAGTTCTTC
cdr3_aa: CASSSGLAGGVFEQFF

v_call: TRBV5-1
j_call: TRBJ2-3
clone_size: few
d_call: -
cdr3_nt: TGCGCCAGCAGCAATCCGGGAGTACACACAGATACGCAGTATTTT
cdr3_aa: CASSNPGVHTDTQYF

v_call: TRBV6-1
j_call: TRBJ1-3
clone_size: -
d_call: -
cdr3_nt: TGTGCCAGCCGCGGGGTTGGGGCAGGAGAATCTGGAAACACCATATATTTT
cdr3_aa: CASRGVGAGESGNTIYF

v_call: TRBV7-9
j_call: TRBJ2-3
clone_size: few
d_call: -
cdr3_nt: TGTGCCAGCAGCGACCTACGGACTAACACAGATACGCAGTATTTT
cdr3_aa: CASSDLRTNTDTQYF

v_call: TRBV28
j_call: TRBJ2-4
clone_size: -
d_call: -
cdr3_nt: TGTGCCAGCAGTTTTAACGGAGAGGGAAACATTCAGTACTTC
cdr3_aa: CASSFNGEGNIQYF

v_call: TRBV7-9
j_call: TRBJ1-6
clone_size: -
d_call: TRBD1
cdr3_nt: TGTGCCAGCAGCACAGCCCCCGGGACAGGGAGGAGTTCACCCCTCCACTTT
cdr3_aa: CASSTAPGTGRSSPLHF

v_call: TRBV20-1
j_call: TRBJ2-3
clone_size: -
d_call: -
cdr3_nt: TGCAGTGCTAGGGGAGAATCTAGCACAGATACGCAGTATTTT
cdr3_aa: CSARGESSTDTQYF

v_call: TRBV4-3
j_call: TRBJ1-5
clone_size: few
d_call: TRBD1
cdr3_nt: TGCGCCAGCAGCCAAGACGGACAGGGAGGAAGTCAGCCCCAGCATTTT
cdr3_aa: CASSQDGQGGSQPQHF

v_call: TRBV29-1
j_call: TRBJ1-4
clone_size: few
d_call: TRBD1
cdr3_nt: TGCAGCGTCTTAACAGGGGTGAAGGAAAAACTGTTTTTT
cdr3_aa: CSVLTGVKEKLFF

v_call: TRBV28
j_call: TRBJ2-5
clone_size: many
d_call: -
cdr3_nt: TGTGCCAGCAGTTTATGGCGAGAGACCCAGTACTTC
cdr3_aa: CASSLWRETQYF

v_call: TRBV15
j_call: TRBJ2-7
clone_size: -
d_call: -
cdr3_nt: TGTGCCACCAGCAGAGATTACAGGCAGGGAGGACGCTACGAGCAGTACTTC
cdr3_aa: CATSRDYRQGGRYEQYF

v_call: TRBV12-3/TRBV12-4
j_call: TRBJ1-2
clone_size: -
d_call: -
cdr3_nt: TGTGCCAGCAGTTTAAGGTCCAGGAACTATGGCTACACCTTC
cdr3_aa: CASSLRSRNYGYTF

v_call: TRBV6-5
j_call: TRBJ1-2
clone_size: -
d_call: -
cdr3_nt: TGTGCCAGCAGGTTGGGACGGAACTATGGCTACACCTTC
cdr3_aa: CASRLGRNYGYTF

v_call: TRBV20-1
j_call: TRBJ1-2
clone_size: -
d_call: TRBD1
cdr3_nt: TGCAGTGCTAGAGGGACAGGAGGGGATGGCTACACCTTC
cdr3_aa: CSARGTGGDGYTF

v_call: TRBV29-1
j_call: TRBJ2-2
clone_size: few
d_call: -
cdr3_nt: TGCAGCGCCGAGGGCCAGAACACCGGGGAGCTGTTTTTT
cdr3_aa: CSAEGQNTGELFF

v_call: TRBV27
j_call: TRBJ2-1
clone_size: few
d_call: -
cdr3_nt: TGTGCCAGCAGTTACACTAGCTTCAATGAGCAGTTCTTC
cdr3_aa: CASSYTSFNEQFF

v_call: TRBV3-1
j_call: TRBJ2-7
clone_size: -
d_call: -
cdr3_nt: TGTGCCAGCAGCCAACTGCCCACCTACGAGCAGTACTTC
cdr3_aa: CASSQLPTYEQYF

v_call: TRBV7-9
j_call: TRBJ2-7
clone_size: few
d_call: TRBD2
cdr3_nt: TGTGCCAGCAGCCCATCGACTAGCGGGCTTTACGAGCAGTACTTC
cdr3_aa: CASSPSTSGLYEQYF

v_call: TRBV2
j_call: TRBJ2-2
clone_size: few
d_call: TRBD1
cdr3_nt: TGTGCCAGGAGGACAGGGGGCGTCACCGGGGAGCTGTTTTTT
cdr3_aa: CARRTGGVTGELFF

v_call: TRBV10-3
j_call: TRBJ1-2
clone_size: -
d_call: -
cdr3_nt: TGTGCCATCAGTGAGGCCGGGACGGGGAGCTACACCTTC
cdr3_aa: CAISEAGTGSYTF

v_call: TRBV6-5
j_call: TRBJ1-3
clone_size: few
d_call: -
cdr3_nt: TGTGCCAGCAGTTCGGGAAACTCTGGAAACACCATATATTTT
cdr3_aa: CASSSGNSGNTIYF

v_call: TRBV19
j_call: TRBJ1-1
clone_size: -
d_call: -
cdr3_nt: TGTGCCAGTAGTATTAACATTTATATGAACACTGAAGCTTTCTTT
cdr3_aa: CASSINIYMNTEAFF

v_call: TRBV10-3
j_call: TRBJ2-5
clone_size: -
d_call: -
cdr3_nt: TGTGCCATCAGTGATAGAGACGACCAGTACTTC
cdr3_aa: CAISDRDDQYF

v_call: TRBV20-1
j_call: TRBJ1-1
clone_size: -
d_call: TRBD1
cdr3_nt: TGCAGTGCTTCCCAAACAGGGGACTCCCCTGAAGCTTTCTTT
cdr3_aa: CSASQTGDSPEAFF

v_call: TRBV4-3
j_call: TRBJ2-7
clone_size: once
d_call: -
cdr3_nt: TGCGCCAGCAGCCCTACTGCTGACAGGACGACCTACGAGCAGTACTTC
cdr3_aa: CASSPTADRTTYEQYF

v_call: TRBV12-3/TRBV12-4
j_call: TRBJ1-2
clone_size: few
d_call: -
cdr3_nt: TGTGCCAGCAGTTTAATGCGTAACTATGGCTACACCTTC
cdr3_aa: CASSLMRNYGYTF

v_call: TRBV27
j_call: TRBJ1-1
clone_size: few
d_call: TRBD1
cdr3_nt: TGTGCCAGCAGTTCGAGGACAGGGCAAGGTGAAGCTTTCTTT
cdr3_aa: CASSSRTGQGEAFF